These 28 T cell receptor beta chains originate from one sample sequenced in a study of beta chain features in type 1 diabetes. The whole isolated RNA underwent reverse transcription, so sequencing captured expressed TCRB transcripts. TCRdb's table, derived via immunoSEQ multiplex PCR, lists solely in-frame clones and lacks some. The table lists hundreds of thousands of clones, about 14% of them singletons, with roughly 7% in the top ten. The sample comprised central memory CD4+ T cells from blood. The source is a man aged 25 to 40 in good health.

A single count supports this clone. This chain connects TRBV18 to TRBJ1-3; D possibly corresponds to TRBD1 (5 bases). The CDR3 length is 15 residues. V lost 2 bases and J lost 4, with 12 bases in between. CDR1 is KGHSH and CDR2 is LQKENI in the germline V gene. The CDR3 loop reads CASSPSVTGGNTIYF. The CDR3 region has the DNA TGTGCCAGCTCACCATCGGTCACAGGCGGAAACACCATATATTTT.

The table lists this clone with a few counts. This sequence joins TRBV28 and TRBJ2-5, with D possibly being TRBD2 (5 bases). This CDR3 region has 16 residues. Germline CDR1 is MDHEN and CDR2 is SYDVKM. Trimming left V 5 bases short and J 0 bases short, with 16 bases between. CDR3 residues: CASSPGSTTYQETQYF. In nucleotides, the CDR3 is TGTGCCAGCAGTCCGGGAAGCACGACGTACCAAGAGACCCAGTACTTC.

This clone has more than one count but fewer than ten. This chain's CDR3 is CAWSQGTSGVKETQYF. The DNA of the CDR3 is TGTGCCTGGAGTCAAGGGACTAGCGGGGTTAAAGAGACCCAGTACTTC. This chain connects TRBV30 to TRBJ2-5; the match to TRBD2 covers 13 bases. The V gene's germline CDR1 is GTSNPN and CDR2 SVGIG (reference sequence). The CDR3 consists of 16 residues. V lost 2 bases to trimming and J lost 3 bases; unmatched junction nucleotides: 6. Full variable domain (outside the CDR3, taken from reference TRBV30 and TRBJ2-5): SQTIHQWPATLVQPVGSPLSLECTVEGTSNPNLYWYRQAAGRGLQLLFYSVGIGQISSEVPQNLSASRPQDRQFILSSKKLLLSDSGFYLCAWSQGTSGVKETQYFGPGTRLLVL.

This clone was found many times. The V call is TRBV11-2, the J call TRBJ2-4; TRBD1 is a possible D gene (6 bases). V was shortened by 5 bases and J by 9 bases, with 14 bases between the two germline ends. Germline V gene lookup returns CDR1 SGHAT and CDR2 FQNNGV. The CDR3 has 13 amino acids. The chain's CDR3 is CASSTGTATIQYF. Written as DNA, the CDR3 is TGTGCCAGCAGCACAGGGACGGCCACCATTCAGTACTTC. Supplemented by reference TRBV11-2 and TRBJ2-4, the full variable domain reads EAGVAQSPRYKIIEKRQSVAFWCNPISGHATLYWYQQILGQGPKLLIQFQNNGVVDDSQLPKDRFSAERLKGVDSTLKIQPAKLEDSAVYLCASSTGTATIQYFGAGTRLSVL.

This chain links TRBV7-2 with TRBJ2-1; perhaps TRBD1 as D (6 bases). V was clipped by 3 bases and J by 0 bases, with 9 bases between them. CDR3 length: 15 residues. From germline, CDR1 is SGHTA and CDR2 FQGNSA. The CDR3 DNA sequence: TGTGCCAGCAGCTTCACAGGGACCTCCTACAATGAGCAGTTCTTC. Amino acid sequence: CASSFTGTSYNEQFF.

The rearrangement joins TRBV5-1 to TRBJ2-7, with 10 nucleotides matching TRBD2. The CDR3 runs 14 residues. CDR1 is SGHRS and CDR2 is YFSETQ in the germline V gene. With 4 bases clipped from V and 6 bases from J, the junction kept 7 bases outside the gene matches. The DNA of the CDR3 is TGCGCCAGCAGCGCGAGCGGGGGGGCCGGCGAGCAGTACTTC. Protein product: CASSASGGAGEQYF.

This clone was seen repeatedly, ten times or more. V gene TRBV5-4 combines with J gene TRBJ2-3, with 15 nucleotides matching TRBD2. Per the germline V gene, CDR1 is SGHNT and CDR2 is YYREEE (reference sequence). J gave up 5 bases and V 5 bases, and 3 bases lay outside the gene matches. This CDR3 region has 15 residues. The CDR3 loop reads CASSSGLAGGDTQYF. CDR3 bases: TGTGCCAGCAGTTCGGGACTAGCGGGGGGAGATACGCAGTATTTT.

This clone was seen a handful of times. Other nucleotide sequences in the sample specify the same CDR3. The CDR3 bases are TGTGCCAGCAGCCCACTTCGAGATACGCAGTATTTT. This gives the protein CASSPLRDTQYF. The genes are TRBV7-2 and TRBJ2-3; D unclear. Germline assignment: CDR1 SGHTA and CDR2 FQGNSA. V was pared by 5 bases and J by 5 bases, with 8 bases between. This CDR3 has 12 amino acids.

Only a few counts were recorded for this clone. V gene TRBV5-1 combines with J gene TRBJ2-5; maybe TRBD2 (6 bases). Trimming stripped 4 bases from V and 3 bases from J, with 16 bases between. CDR1 and CDR2 (germline): SGHRS, YFSETQ. CDR3 length equals 15 residues. In DNA form, the CDR3 reads TGCGCCAGCAGCATGGGTGCTAGCGCAAAAGAGACCCAGTACTTC. Translation gives CASSMGASAKETQYF.

This clone was picked up one time. This chain joins TRBV7-2 and TRBJ2-2; tentatively, D is TRBD1 (6 bases). Trimming took off 5 bases at V and 7 bases at J, with 14 bases between the two ends. The CDR3 sequence is 14 residues long. Germline values: CDR1 SGHTA, CDR2 FQGNSA. The CDR3 DNA reads as TGTGCCAGCAGCGCGTGCAGGGGCATCGGGGAGCTGTTTTTT. It specifies CASSACRGIGELFF.

The chain links TRBV4-1 to TRBJ2-7, with 7 bases fitting TRBD1. After removal of 1 base from V and 2 bases from J, the junction contained 5 bases not matched to a gene. This CDR3 contains 15 residues. Germline values: CDR1 MGHRA, CDR2 YSYEKL. CDR3 in amino acids: CASSQVWDRTYEQYV. The CDR3 DNA is TGCGCCAGCAGCCAAGTTTGGGACAGAACCTACGAGCAGTACGTC.

The genes are TRBV7-9 and TRBJ1-6; D might be TRBD1 (5 bases). Trimming pared 5 bases from V and 5 bases from J, leaving 13 bases between. The CDR3 contains 15 residues. CDR1 and CDR2 from the germline V gene are SEHNR and FQNEAQ (reference sequence). The CDR3 bases are TGTGCCAGCAGCCCGACCTGGGGCGATAATTCACCCCTCCACTTT. Its translation: CASSPTWGDNSPLHF.

The genes are TRBV28 and TRBJ1-5, with D possibly matching TRBD1 (6 bases). Germline lookup yields CDR1 MDHEN and CDR2 SYDVKM. This CDR3 contains 18 residues. V dropped 8 bases and J dropped 0 bases, with 23 bases sitting between them. The CDR3 region has the DNA TGTGCCAGCGGTGTTACAGGGCGTCCAACGCATAGCAATCAGCCCCAGCATTTT. Protein: CASGVTGRPTHSNQPQHF. Supplemented by reference TRBV28 and TRBJ1-5, the full variable domain reads DVKVTQSSRYLVKRTGEKVFLECVQDMDHENMFWYRQDPGLGLRLIYFSYDVKMKEKGDIPEGYSVSREKKERFSLILESASTNQTSMYLCASGVTGRPTHSNQPQHFGDGTRLSIL.

The sample holds a few counts of this clone. This rearrangement joins TRBV11-1 to TRBJ2-2; 7 positions agree with TRBD2. V lost 3 bases, J lost 2 bases, and 9 bases stayed unmatched. Per the germline V gene, CDR1 is SGHAT and CDR2 is FQDESV (reference sequence). The CDR3 runs to 17 residues. The CDR3: CASSLSTGTINTGELFF. CDR3 in DNA: TGTGCCAGCAGCTTGTCCACCGGGACTATAAACACCGGGGAGCTGTTTTTT.

This clone was found a few times. The chain carries TRBV28 and TRBJ2-7, with 7 bases aligning to TRBD1. Unmatched junction bases numbered 9, after V lost 6 bases and J lost 4 bases. The CDR3 extends over 14 amino acids. Germline CDR1 MDHEN, CDR2 SYDVKM. The CDR3 region has the DNA TGTGCCAGCAGAAAAGCCTCACAGGGGTACGAGCAGTACGTC. As protein: CASRKASQGYEQYV.

The chain links TRBV29-1 to TRBJ1-2; 7 nucleotides agree with TRBD1. This CDR3 is built from 14 residues. Germline lookup yields CDR1 SQVTM and CDR2 ANQGSEA. V dropped 4 bases and J dropped 4; count of bases not matched to a gene: 9. In DNA, the CDR3 is TGCAGCGTTGGAGCTTTCCGGGACAGCTATGGCTACACCTTC. As protein: CSVGAFRDSYGYTF.

This clone was observed a handful of times. The rearrangement uses TRBV27 and TRBJ1-5; maybe TRBD1 (5 bases). Germline-derived CDR1 and CDR2 are MNHEY and SMNVEV (reference sequence). Trimming pared 5 bases from V and 2 bases from J, leaving 16 bases between. This CDR3 contains 16 residues. DNA of the CDR3: TGTGCCAGCAGTACAGTCTGGGGGAGGGGCAATCAGCCCCAGCATTTT. It is translated as CASSTVWGRGNQPQHF.

The chain has TRBV18 and TRBJ1-2; D is uncertain. Trimming removed 2 bases from V and 2 bases from J, with 9 bases in between. Germline V CDR1 and CDR2: KGHSH, LQKENI. The CDR3 has 14 residues. CDR3 in DNA: TGTGCCAGCTCACCAAAAAGTAACAACTATGGCTACACCTTC. Amino acids: CASSPKSNNYGYTF.

This clone was found many times. The rearrangement links TRBV14 to TRBJ1-4; the D gene is possibly TRBD1 (5 bases). Germline V gene sequence: CDR1 SGHDN, CDR2 FVKESK. The CDR3 runs 15 residues. Trimming took off 1 base at V and 5 bases at J, with 11 bases between the two ends. The CDR3, as DNA: TGTGCCAGCAGCCAAGGAGTGACAGACAATGAAAAACTGTTTTTT. Protein product: CASSQGVTDNEKLFF.

In its sample, this clone was seen a few times. This chain connects TRBV5-6 to TRBJ2-1; D gene unclear. Germline V gene data show CDR1 as SGHDT and CDR2 as YYEEEE. Deletions cut 2 bases from V and 7 bases from J, with 10 bases between. The CDR3 length is 13 residues. The CDR3 DNA follows: TGTGCCAGCAGCTTCGGCGGAATTAATGAGCAGTTCTTC. Its translation is CASSFGGINEQFF.

This clone was detected a few times. The rearrangement links TRBV5-4 to TRBJ1-2; the match to TRBD1 covers 10 bases. The germline CDR1 and CDR2 sequences are SGHNT and YYREEE (reference sequence). This CDR3 region has 14 residues. V was clipped by 5 bases and J by 3 bases; unmatched bases: 4. CDR3 protein: CASRTGGADYGYTF. The CDR3 nucleotides are TGTGCCAGCAGGACAGGGGGCGCGGACTATGGCTACACCTTC.

This clone was seen only a few times. The germline gene is not matched at one end of the junction; a read error may be the cause. The chain recombines TRBV4-3 with TRBJ2-1; 8 nucleotides match TRBD2. The germline CDR1 and CDR2 sequences are LGHNA and YSLEER. The length of the CDR3 is 12 residues. DNA of the CDR3: TGCGCCAGCAGCCACGGGGGGGGACTCCGGGTCTTC. Residues: CASSHGGGLRVF.

The table lists this clone with many counts. This chain joins TRBV7-2 and TRBJ2-2; D may correspond to TRBD1 or TRBD2 (5 bases each). The CDR3 is made up of 17 amino acids. V lost 5 bases to trimming and J lost 1 base, with 17 bases between them. The germline gives CDR1 SGHTA, CDR2 FQGNSA. The CDR3: CASSALPGRMNTGELFF. CDR3 coding DNA: TGTGCCAGCAGCGCCCTCCCGGGACGGATGAACACCGGGGAGCTGTTTTTT.

CDR3 bases: TGTGCCAGCAGCAGAGGGACGACTTACGAGCAGTACGTC. Encoded protein: CASSRGTTYEQYV. The rearrangement joins TRBV7-6 to TRBJ2-7; the D gene could be TRBD1 or TRBD2 (5 bases each). CDR1 and CDR2 (germline): SGHVS, FNYEAQ. Trimming left V 5 bases short and J 4 bases short, with 12 bases between. The CDR3 spans 13 residues.

The genes are TRBV5-6 and TRBJ2-1; D is unclear. Germline CDR1 is SGHDT and CDR2 is YYEEEE. CDR3 length equals 15 residues. V was trimmed by 7 bases and J by 5 bases, leaving 19 bases between them. CDR3 nucleotides: TGTGCCAGCTCTAACTCTCGGGCTTTCAACAATGAGCAGTTCTTC. This encodes CASSNSRAFNNEQFF.

This clone was observed a few times. The chain recombines TRBV19 with TRBJ2-2, with D tentatively TRBD2 (5 bases). Germline CDR1 and CDR2: LNHDA and SQIVND (reference sequence). This CDR3 is 15 amino acids long. Trimming cost V 3 bases and J 2 bases, with 10 bases left between them. DNA for the CDR3: TGTGCCAGTAGTATTAAAGCGGTAAACACCGGGGAGCTGTTTTTT. This encodes CASSIKAVNTGELFF. Supplemented by reference TRBV19 and TRBJ2-2, the full variable domain reads DGGITQSPKYLFRKEGQNVTLSCEQNLNHDAMYWYRQDPGQGLRLIYYSQIVNDFQKGDIAEGYSVSREKKESFPLTVTSAQKNPTAFYLCASSIKAVNTGELFFGEGSRLTVL.

CDR3 amino acids: CASSPRTASPSYEQYF. CDR3 nucleotide sequence: TGTGCCAGCAGCCCGCGGACAGCAAGTCCCTCCTACGAGCAGTACTTC. The J gene is TRBJ2-7, the V gene TRBV7-2; maybe TRBD1 (6 bases). The CDR3 covers 16 residues. Germline CDR1 reads SGHTA; CDR2 reads FQGNSA. V was pared by 5 bases and J by 0 bases, with 17 bases between.

The sample holds a few counts of this clone. V and J are TRBV5-4 and TRBJ2-4, with D possibly matching TRBD2 (5 bases). CDR3 length equals 16 residues. The germline V gene encodes CDR1 SGHNT and CDR2 YYREEE (reference sequence). The V end lost 2 bases, the J end lost 0 bases, and 12 bases lay between the germline ends. The chain's CDR3 is CASSFGSALAKNIQYF. The CDR3 nucleotides read TGTGCCAGCAGCTTTGGTAGCGCCCTAGCCAAAAACATTCAGTACTTC.